This TCR beta chain was sequenced for a study of CD8+ T cells in alopecia areata. Across the whole study: Patients remained on tofacitinib for 6 to 18 months and then went 6 months without it.

Documented treatment: oral pan-JAK inhibitor, 5-10 mg twice daily. Researchers gathered lesional scalp punch biopsies and peripheral blood from patients with alopecia areata. This clone showed up just a few times. This CDR3 spans 15 amino acids. Per germline, CDR1 SGHVS and CDR2 FQNEAQ. With 4 bases clipped from V and 6 bases from J, the junction kept 8 bases outside the gene matches. Extraction of RNA preceded its reverse transcription into cDNA, which served as the sequencing template. Here immunoSEQ multiplex PCR was the method, and the copy in TCRdb shows in-frame clones only, minus some. Of over 150,000 clones in the sample, around half were seen once.

The receptor's source is a human donor with alopecia areata. The V gene is TRBV7-8, the J gene TRBJ2-2; 7 nucleotides line up with TRBD1. The material sequenced was CD8+ T cells sorted from blood, taken at week 24, from a patient treated with tofacitinib. This CDR3 is CASSYDRVQAGELFF. For the CDR3, the DNA is TGTGCCAGCAGCTACGACAGGGTTCAAGCCGGGGAGCTGTTTTTT.